These 10 T cell receptor beta chains were sequenced from one sample in a study of type 1 regulatory T cells. TCRdb reanalysed the reads using MiXCR and keeps one entry per CDR3 protein. This sample carries 25,000 or so distinct CDR3 sequences, roughly 72% of them seen once, and the ten largest clones take 12% to 15%. These receptors have no known antigen. Sequencing was performed on cultured T cells, either the whole culture or a sorted T cell fraction (not recorded which). Specified subset: Tr1-enriched cell product generated in vitro against host alloantigens. These receptors were obtained from a human donor in good health.

The gene calls are TRBV6-5 and TRBJ1-2; the D gene is possibly TRBD1 (6 bases). This CDR3 spans 13 amino acids. Germline V gene sequence: CDR1 MNHEY, CDR2 SVGAGI. Trimming cost V 7 bases and J 2 bases, with 11 bases left between them. The CDR3 DNA reads as TGTGCCAGCAACCCCAGGGGCAACTATGGCTACACCTTC. Protein product: CASNPRGNYGYTF.

The chain recombines TRBV7-9 with TRBJ2-1; possible D gene TRBD1, 6 bases. The germline V gene encodes CDR1 SEHNR and CDR2 FQNEAQ (reference sequence). This CDR3 has 14 amino acids. Trimming cost V 5 bases and J 2 bases, with 10 bases left between them. The CDR3 here is CASSGRGTYNEQFF. The CDR3 DNA follows: TGTGCCAGCAGCGGCAGGGGAACCTACAATGAGCAGTTCTTC. Complete variable domain (other parts from reference TRBV7-9 and TRBJ2-1): DTGVSQNPRHKITKRGQNVTFRCDPISEHNRLYWYRQTLGQGPEFLTYFQNEAQLEKSRLLSDRFSAERPKGSFSTLEIQRTEQGDSAMYLCASSGRGTYNEQFFGPGTRLTVL.

The chain uses TRBV6-2 or TRBV6-3 and TRBJ2-7; D ambiguous. The CDR3 sequence is 12 residues long. CDR1 is MNHEY, CDR2 SVGEGT, per germline. Trimming pared 8 bases from V and 6 bases from J, leaving 14 bases between. The CDR3 DNA sequence: TGTGCCAGCTGGAAAGGAGTAAGCGAGCAGTACTTC. As protein: CASWKGVSEQYF.

The genes are TRBV9 and TRBJ1-6; 8 nucleotides align to TRBD1. The CDR3 sequence is 14 residues long. The ends lost 0 bases at V and 9 bases at J; junction bases unmatched: 2. Germline V CDR1 and CDR2: SGDLS, YYNGEE. CDR3 region: CASSVGTGPSPLHF. CDR3 nucleotide sequence: TGTGCCAGCAGCGTAGGGACAGGGCCTTCACCCCTCCACTTT.

J is TRBJ2-5 and V is TRBV9, with TRBD1 matching over 12 bases. This CDR3 is 16 amino acids long. The J segment lost 4 bases and the V segment lost 5 bases, leaving 9 bases of the junction unmatched. Germline lookup yields CDR1 SGDLS and CDR2 YYNGEE. The CDR3 loop is CASSYLGQGAVETQYF. As DNA, the CDR3 is TGTGCCAGCAGTTATCTGGGACAGGGGGCTGTAGAGACCCAGTACTTC.

This clonotype has just a few counts. The V and J genes are TRBV11-3 and TRBJ2-1, with 15 bases fitting TRBD2. Per the germline V gene, CDR1 is SGHNT and CDR2 is YENEEA. V shed 5 bases and J 12 bases; nucleotides not matched to a gene: 5. The CDR3 covers 14 residues. The CDR3 DNA reads as TGTGCCAGCAGCCTGGGGACTAGCGGGGGGCCGCAGTTCTTC. It encodes CASSLGTSGGPQFF.

The CDR3 sequence: CASSPGRGGTGELFF. In nucleotides, the CDR3 is TGTGCCAGCAGTCCCGGCAGGGGGGGAACCGGGGAGCTGTTTTTT. V usage is TRBV11-1 and J usage is TRBJ2-2; D tentatively reads TRBD1 or TRBD2 (7 bases each). The CDR3 is made up of 15 amino acids. V was shortened by 6 bases and J by 5 bases, with 16 bases between the two germline ends. Germline assignment: CDR1 SGHAT and CDR2 FQDESV (reference sequence).

V is TRBV5-6 and J is TRBJ1-2; the match to TRBD1 covers 7 bases. Unmatched junction bases numbered 4, after V lost 5 bases and J lost 6 bases. Germline assignment: CDR1 SGHDT and CDR2 YYEEEE. This CDR3 is built from 12 residues. The CDR3 DNA reads TGTGCCAGCAGGTTAGGGGGCGATGGCTACACCTTC. This gives the protein CASRLGGDGYTF.

The chain couples TRBV5-1 to TRBJ2-2; D call uncertain. V lost 4 bases and J 0 bases, leaving 16 bases between the germline ends. The CDR3 sequence is 17 residues long. Germline CDR1 reads SGHRS; CDR2 reads YFSETQ. The CDR3 here is CASSPGRQRSNTGELFF. CDR3 DNA sequence: TGCGCCAGCAGCCCTGGCAGGCAACGGTCGAACACCGGGGAGCTGTTTTTT.

This clonotype turned up a few times. The chain carries TRBV3-1 and TRBJ2-1; perhaps TRBD2 as D (7 bases). This CDR3 is 13 amino acids long. V dropped 3 bases and J dropped 14 bases, with 17 bases sitting between them. From germline, CDR1 is LGHDT and CDR2 YNNKEL (reference sequence). The CDR3 spells CASSHSGAGDKFF. In DNA form, the CDR3 reads TGTGCCAGCAGCCATTCGGGGGCGGGGGACAAGTTCTTC.